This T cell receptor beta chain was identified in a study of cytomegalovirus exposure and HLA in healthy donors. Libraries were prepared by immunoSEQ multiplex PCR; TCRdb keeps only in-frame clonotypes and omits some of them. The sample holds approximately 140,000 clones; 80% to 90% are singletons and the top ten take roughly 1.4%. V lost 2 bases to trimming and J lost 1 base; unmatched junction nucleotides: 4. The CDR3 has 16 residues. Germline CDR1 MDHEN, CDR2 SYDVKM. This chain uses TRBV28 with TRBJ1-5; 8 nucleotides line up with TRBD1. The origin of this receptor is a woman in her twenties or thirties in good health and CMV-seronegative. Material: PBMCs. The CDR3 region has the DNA TGTGCCAGCAGTTTAGCCGGGACAGGAAGCAATCAGCCCCAGCATTTT. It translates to CASSLAGTGSNQPQHF.